A selection of T cell receptor beta chains follows, all from one sample in a study of cytomegalovirus exposure and HLA in healthy donors. The method was immunoSEQ multiplex PCR; TCRdb's version includes in-frame clones alone and lacks a portion of them. The table includes around 260,000 clones, about four fifths detected once. What was sequenced was PBMCs. Receptors were obtained from a girl aged 2 to 10 in good health and CMV-seronegative. The CDR3 runs from the conserved cysteine through the conserved F or W. Part of the rows lack a size; the others show once, few, many or a class for expanded clones.

length | J | V | size | CDR3
11 | TRBJ2-7 | TRBV7-2 | - | CASSPAYEQYF
13 | TRBJ2-1 | TRBV5-1 | - | CASRFEGTNEQFF
13 | TRBJ1-1 | TRBV6-5 | once | CASRQVRNTEAFF
16 | TRBJ2-1 | TRBV18 | - | CASSPPGASSYNEQFF
15 | TRBJ1-2 | TRBV4-1 | - | CASSQVGASNYGYTF
16 | TRBJ2-7 | TRBV27 | - | CASSSPSGTGDYEQYF
17 | TRBJ1-4 | TRBV5-8 | - | CASSVRGQGTVNEKLFF
15 | TRBJ2-1 | TRBV6-5 | - | CASSYDGTSYNEQFF
15 | TRBJ2-7 | TRBV6-6 | - | CASRPPGQGTYEQYF
15 | TRBJ2-3 | TRBV29-1 | few | CSAQPTSGRTDTQYF
14 | TRBJ1-3 | TRBV28 | - | CASTSGERRNTIYF
13 | TRBJ1-2 | TRBV12-5 | - | CASAPGFVYGYTF
17 | TRBJ1-2 | TRBV9 | few | CASSVGYREGGFYGYTF
14 | TRBJ1-5 | TRBV28 | - | CASSPGGGRQPQHF
15 | TRBJ2-5 | TRBV5-1 | - | CASSLAGLYQETQYF
15 | TRBJ2-7 | TRBV28 | - | CASSGPGGGEYEQYF
14 | TRBJ1-6 | TRBV4-2 | - | CASSQGLYNSPLHF
14 | TRBJ2-1 | TRBV5-1 | - | CASSSSGTYNEQFF
15 | TRBJ2-7 | TRBV30 | - | CAWSVLGREFYEQYF
19 | TRBJ2-1 | TRBV28 | - | CASSPGLAGGTLRYGEQFF
13 | TRBJ2-2 | TRBV7-9 | - | CSSSFSRAGELFF
17 | TRBJ2-2 | TRBV7-6 | - | CASSLTSGGSNTGELFF
14 | TRBJ2-7 | TRBV30 | - | CAWKSRWEGREQYF
15 | TRBJ2-1 | TRBV30 | - | CAWSPGGAYYNEQFF
17 | TRBJ1-1 | TRBV28 | - | CASPHMAGWDMNTEAFF
15 | TRBJ2-1 | TRBV7-9 | - | CASRREGHSYNEQFF